This T cell receptor beta chain originates from a study of early T cells in non-severe SARS-CoV-2 infection. The wider study: Alpha and beta chains were unpaired, from unsorted whole-blood bulk RNA. Study-level points and caveats: The matching step, a VDJdb search, favored anti-spike CD8 responses and missed private and CD4 specificities.

This clonotype was observed a handful of times. What it binds is not known. An end of the junction differs from the germline gene, which may be a read error. The CDR3 is 11 amino acids. Germline CDR1 SGHTA, CDR2 FQGNSA. Unique molecular identifiers (one per individual cDNA molecule) were attached. TCRdb re-called the 5' RACE reads through MiXCR, storing one row per CDR3 protein. The data contain about 60,000 distinct CDR3 sequences, around 13% of them singletons. The specimen was whole blood. The chain is built from TRBV7-2 and TRBJ2-1; D remains unclear. The sequence came from an adult who was a healthcare worker with PCR-confirmed SARS-CoV-2 infection or an uninfected control (not recorded which). The CDR3 DNA sequence: TGTGCCAGCAGCTCCCACAATGAGCAGTTCTTC. Translating it yields CASSSHNEQFF. Using reference TRBV7-2 and TRBJ2-1 for the parts outside the CDR3, the full variable domain is GAGVSQSPSNKVTEKGKDVELRCDPISGHTALYWYRQSLGQGLEFLIYFQGNSAPDKSGLPSDRFSAERTGGSVSTLTIQRTQQEDSAVYLCASSSHNEQFFGPGTRLTVL.